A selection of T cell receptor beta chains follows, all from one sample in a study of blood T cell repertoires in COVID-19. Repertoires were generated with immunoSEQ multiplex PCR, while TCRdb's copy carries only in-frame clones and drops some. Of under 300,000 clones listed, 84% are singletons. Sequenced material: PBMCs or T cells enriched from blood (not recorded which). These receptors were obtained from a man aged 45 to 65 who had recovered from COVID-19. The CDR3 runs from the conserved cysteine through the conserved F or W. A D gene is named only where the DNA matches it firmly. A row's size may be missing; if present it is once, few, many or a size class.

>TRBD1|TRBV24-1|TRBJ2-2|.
TGTGCCACCATGCCCGGGACAGGGGTAGTCGGGGAGCTGTTTTTT
CATMPGTGVVGELFF
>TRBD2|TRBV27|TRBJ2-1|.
TGTGCCAGCAGGGGGGGATGGGCGGGAGACGTCTACAATGAGCAGTTCTTC
CASRGGWAGDVYNEQFF
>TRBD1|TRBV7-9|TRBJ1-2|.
TGTGCCAGCAGCTTAAGTACAGGGGTGGGCTATGGCTACACCTTC
CASSLSTGVGYGYTF
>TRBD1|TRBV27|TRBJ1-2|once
TGTGCCAGCAGTTTAGCGGGACAGACCTATGGCTACACCTTC
CASSLAGQTYGYTF
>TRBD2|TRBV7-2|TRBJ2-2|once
TGTGCCAGCAGCTTATGGCGGGAGAGAACTGCCGGGGAGCTGTTTTTT
CASSLWRERTAGELFF
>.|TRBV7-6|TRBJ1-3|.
TGTGCCAGCAGCTTCCCGGGACATGACTCTGGAAACACCATATATTTT
CASSFPGHDSGNTIYF
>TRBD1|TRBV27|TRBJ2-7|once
TGTGCCACTCGCGGGCGACAGGGCCCCTACGAGCAGTACTTC
CATRGRQGPYEQYF
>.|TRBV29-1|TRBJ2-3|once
TGCAGCGCCGGGGTGGAATGGTCAGATACGCAGTATTTT
CSAGVEWSDTQYF
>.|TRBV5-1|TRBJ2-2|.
TGCGCCAGCAGCTTGACGGGGGTAGACACCGGGGAGCTGTTTTTT
CASSLTGVDTGELFF
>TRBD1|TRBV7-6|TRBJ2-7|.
TGTGCCAGCAGCTCCAGGACAGGGACCTCCTACGAGCAGTACTTC
CASSSRTGTSYEQYF
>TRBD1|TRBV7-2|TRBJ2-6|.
TGTGCCAGCAGCTTAGGGAGGACAGGGGTCGGGGCCAACGTCCTGACTTTC
CASSLGRTGVGANVLTF
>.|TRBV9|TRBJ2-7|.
TGTGCCAGCAGCGTAGGTATGCGGTCCTACGAGCAGTACTTC
CASSVGMRSYEQYF
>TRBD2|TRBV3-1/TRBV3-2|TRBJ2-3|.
TGTGCGACCTGGAATGCGGGGGGCCGGGCAGATACGCAGTATTTT
CATWNAGGRADTQYF
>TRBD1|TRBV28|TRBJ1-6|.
TGTGCCAGCAGTCAGCCCGCGACAGGGGGCCCCTTTCACTTT
CASSQPATGGPFHF
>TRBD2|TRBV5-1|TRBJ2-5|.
TGCGCCAGCAGCTGGGGGACCAGCGGGGCAGGTGAGACCCAGTACTTC
CASSWGTSGAGETQYF
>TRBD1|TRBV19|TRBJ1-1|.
TGTGCCAGTAGAACTGGACAGGGGGCGGTGGACACTGAAGCTTTCTTT
CASRTGQGAVDTEAFF
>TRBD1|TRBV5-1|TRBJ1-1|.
TGCGCCAGCAGTTCAACAGGGGGGAACACTGAAGCTTTCTTT
CASSSTGGNTEAFF
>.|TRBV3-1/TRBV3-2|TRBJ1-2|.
TGTGCCAGCAGCCAGGCGGGGTCTGCTGGCTACACCTTC
CASSQAGSAGYTF
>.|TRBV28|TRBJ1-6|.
TGTGCCAGCAGTCTGACTCGCTCGTCCCTCCACTTT
CASSLTRSSLHF
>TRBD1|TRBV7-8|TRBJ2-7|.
TGTGCCAGCAGCTCAGGACAGGGTGGCTACGAGCAGTACTTC
CASSSGQGGYEQYF
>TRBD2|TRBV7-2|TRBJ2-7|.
TGTGCCAGCAGCTTAGTAGCAAGCGGGAAAGGCGAGCAGTACTTC
CASSLVASGKGEQYF
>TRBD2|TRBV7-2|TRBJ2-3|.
TGTGCCAGCAGCTTAGGGACTAGTCTGCTAAATACGCAGTATTTT
CASSLGTSLLNTQYF
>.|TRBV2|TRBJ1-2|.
TGTGCCAGCTCCAGGGGTGGCTACACCTTC
CASSRGGYTF
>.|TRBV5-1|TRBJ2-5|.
TGCGCCAGCAGCTTACGGACAAGTCAAGAGACCCAGTACTTC
CASSLRTSQETQYF
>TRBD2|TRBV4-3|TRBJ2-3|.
TGCGCCAGCAGCCAAGCTGGGGGAGGGCCCGCAGATACGCAGTATTTT
CASSQAGGGPADTQYF
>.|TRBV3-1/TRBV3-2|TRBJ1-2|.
TGTGCCAGCAGCCCTCAGGTTAACTATGGCTACACCTTC
CASSPQVNYGYTF
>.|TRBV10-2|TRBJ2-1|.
TGCGCCAGCAGTTCAGGTCGAACCTACAATGAGCAGTTCTTC
CASSSGRTYNEQFF
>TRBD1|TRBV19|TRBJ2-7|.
TGTGCCAGTAGTCCACAGGGGGCCGGCTACGAGCAGTACTTC
CASSPQGAGYEQYF
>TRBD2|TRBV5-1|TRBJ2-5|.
TGCGCCAGCAGCTTCTCTGGGACTAGCGGGGGTAGGGAGACCCAGTACTTC
CASSFSGTSGGRETQYF
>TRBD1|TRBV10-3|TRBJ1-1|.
TGTGCCATCAGTGGGAGTAGGGGGCAAACTGAAGCTTTCTTT
CAISGSRGQTEAFF
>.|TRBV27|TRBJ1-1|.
TGTGCCAGCAGTCACAGGGTGGGCACTGAAGCTTTCTTT
CASSHRVGTEAFF
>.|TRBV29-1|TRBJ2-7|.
TGCAGCATCCACCGGGACTACGAGCAGTACTTC
CSIHRDYEQYF
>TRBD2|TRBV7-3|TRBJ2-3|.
TGTGCCAGCAGCTTAACGACGCAGGCTAGCGGGAGTACAGATACGCAGTATTTT
CASSLTTQASGSTDTQYF
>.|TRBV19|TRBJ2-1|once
TGTGCCAGTAGCCCGCCCCTGTCCGGGGGTGAGCAGTTCTTC
CASSPPLSGGEQFF
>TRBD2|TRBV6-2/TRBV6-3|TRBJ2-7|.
TGTGCCAGCAGCCAGCCAAAACTAGCGGGAGGTCGGGTCTTC
CASSQPKLAGGRVF
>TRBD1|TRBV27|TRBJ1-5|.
TGTGCCAGCAGTTTCGGCACAGGGGGCGTCAATCAGCCCCAGCATTTT
CASSFGTGGVNQPQHF
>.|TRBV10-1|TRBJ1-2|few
TGCGCCAGCAGTGAGAGGAGGGTCCCAAGTGGCTACACCTTC
CASSERRVPSGYTF
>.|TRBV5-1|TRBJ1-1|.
TGCGCCAGCAGCTTGGGGCAGACTGAAGCTTTCTTT
CASSLGQTEAFF
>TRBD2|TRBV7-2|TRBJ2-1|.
TGTGCCAGCACCTTTGGCGGGGGTTACAATGAGCAGTTCTTC
CASTFGGGYNEQFF